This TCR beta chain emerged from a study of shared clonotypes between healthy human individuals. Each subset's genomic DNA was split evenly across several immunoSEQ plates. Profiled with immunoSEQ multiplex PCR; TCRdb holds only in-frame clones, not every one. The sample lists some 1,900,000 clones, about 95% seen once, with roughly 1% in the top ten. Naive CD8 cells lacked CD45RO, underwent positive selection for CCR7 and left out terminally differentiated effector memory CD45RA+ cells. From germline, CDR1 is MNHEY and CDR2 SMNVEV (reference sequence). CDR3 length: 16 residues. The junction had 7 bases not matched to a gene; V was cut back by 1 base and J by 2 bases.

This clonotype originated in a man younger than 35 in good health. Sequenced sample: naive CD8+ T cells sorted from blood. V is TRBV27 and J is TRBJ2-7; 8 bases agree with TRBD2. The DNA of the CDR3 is TGTGCCAGCAGTTTATTAGGAGCGGGGGTTACCTACGAGCAGTACTTC. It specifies CASSLLGAGVTYEQYF.